This is a list of T cell receptor beta chains from one sample in a study of PD-1 blockade in mismatch repair-deficient tumors. This table comes from immunoSEQ multiplex PCR, and its TCRdb copy is limited to in-frame clones, with some not included. The sample lists several thousand clones, over 80% seen once, with less than 15% in the top ten. Antigens for these TCRs are unknown. Sequences were derived from cells cultured in vitro, sampled from a patient treated with pembrolizumab. Every receptor here comes from an adult with mismatch repair-deficient cancer. The conserved cysteine and the conserved F or W are not part of the CDR3 here. Each record gives: V gene, J gene, CDR3 protein.

v_call: TRBV5-4; j_call: TRBJ1-2; cdr3_aa: ASGGPDFSYYGYT
v_call: TRBV4-2; j_call: TRBJ1-3; cdr3_aa: ASSQDKVFSGNTIY
v_call: TRBV7-9; j_call: TRBJ1-5; cdr3_aa: ASSLGGTDLNQPQH
v_call: TRBV2; j_call: TRBJ2-7; cdr3_aa: ASRTGGPPYEQY
v_call: TRBV19; j_call: TRBJ1-5; cdr3_aa: ASSMTGYQPQH
v_call: TRBV28; j_call: TRBJ2-1; cdr3_aa: ASSLGGFNEQF
v_call: TRBV18; j_call: TRBJ2-7; cdr3_aa: ASSPGTASYEQY
v_call: TRBV5-8; j_call: TRBJ1-1; cdr3_aa: ASSRDRGHMNTEAF
v_call: TRBV27; j_call: TRBJ2-1; cdr3_aa: ASSASSGREANLAGGPNEQF
v_call: TRBV18; j_call: TRBJ1-1; cdr3_aa: ASSPGGRNTEAF
v_call: TRBV7-9; j_call: TRBJ2-3; cdr3_aa: ASSSPGEDGTDTQY
v_call: TRBV9; j_call: TRBJ1-4; cdr3_aa: ASSLAGGSNEKLF
v_call: TRBV5-6; j_call: TRBJ2-3; cdr3_aa: ASRGAAGTDTQY
v_call: TRBV2; j_call: TRBJ1-1; cdr3_aa: ASSIPTGKETEAF
v_call: TRBV5-1; j_call: TRBJ2-7; cdr3_aa: ASSLGRGLYEQY
v_call: TRBV5-6; j_call: TRBJ1-2; cdr3_aa: ASSLTGTGYGYGYT
v_call: TRBV4-2; j_call: TRBJ1-6; cdr3_aa: ASSQDNVGQGYSPLH